These T cell receptor beta chains were read from a single sample in a study of control samples from healthy donors and cancer patients. Sequencing was performed with immunoSEQ multiplex PCR; in TCRdb, only in-frame clones are kept and a portion is missing. The sample shows around 170,000 clones, nearly 90% of them seen only once. Material for sequencing was blood. The receptors originated from a woman between 50 and 59 years old in good health. CDR3s include the opening cysteine and the closing phenylalanine or tryptophan. D genes are given only for firm matches. Part of the rows lack a size; the others show once, few, many or a class for expanded clones.

J,size,V,length,D,DNA,CDR3
TRBJ1-2,NA,TRBV5-4,13,NA,TGTGCCAGCAGTCATGGAGGGGACTATGGCTACACCTTC,CASSHGGDYGYTF
TRBJ2-7,NA,TRBV14,13,NA,TGTGCCAGCAGCCAAGCTTCCCATTACGAGCAGTACTTC,CASSQASHYEQYF
TRBJ1-1,NA,TRBV7-3,17,TRBD1,TGTGCCAGCAGCTTAAATGGGCAGGGGGTGGGGGGCACTGAAGCTTTCTTT,CASSLNGQGVGGTEAFF
TRBJ1-2,few,TRBV30,13,NA,TGTGCCTGGAGTGTACAGCAGACATATGGCTACACCTTC,CAWSVQQTYGYTF
TRBJ2-3,NA,TRBV4-3,15,TRBD1,TGCGCCAGCAGCCATGGGACAGGTGAGACAGATACGCAGTATTTT,CASSHGTGETDTQYF
TRBJ1-2,few,TRBV20-1,10,NA,TGCAGTGCTAGAGATAATGGCTACACCTTC,CSARDNGYTF
TRBJ2-7,NA,TRBV2,13,NA,TGTGCCAGCAGTGAGATTCTGGATAAGGAGCAGTACTTC,CASSEILDKEQYF
TRBJ2-4,NA,TRBV4-1,13,NA,TGCGCCAGTGTTGGCGTAGCCAAAAACATTCAGTACTTC,CASVGVAKNIQYF
TRBJ2-3,NA,TRBV2,15,TRBD2,TGTGCCAGCCTGGGGAGCGGGAGGAGGACAGATACGCAGTATTTT,CASLGSGRRTDTQYF
TRBJ1-3,NA,TRBV4-3,16,NA,TGCGCCAGCAGCCAAGGCGGACAGTTCTCTGGAAACACCATATATTTT,CASSQGGQFSGNTIYF